The T cell receptor (beta chain) described here comes from a study of beta chain features in type 1 diabetes. Study-wide findings and caveats: Sampled from patients, naive, central memory and Treg TCRB repertoires appeared more similar than those sampled from healthy donors. Whether TCRB rearrangement is influenced by HLA type was left unresolved in this analysis. People with Type 1 diabetes carried modestly yet significantly shorter TCRB CDR3s in all four CD4+ subsets.

A remark on this clone: The antigen remains undetermined.

The study reverse transcribed the entire isolated RNA, so it sequenced expressed TCRB transcripts. The method was immunoSEQ multiplex PCR; TCRdb's version includes in-frame clones alone and lacks a portion of them. The sample shows under 400,000 clones, 10% to 15% of them seen only once. Germline-derived CDR1 and CDR2 are MDHEN and SYDVKM. The germline V and J ends were trimmed by 6 bases and 3 bases, with 15 bases remaining between them. This CDR3 has 15 residues. Sorting with CD45RO/CCR7/CD25/CD127/CD95/CD27 yielded naive, central memory, regulatory and stem-like memory CD4+ cells. The chain links TRBV28 to TRBJ2-1; tentatively, D is TRBD2 (6 bases). The source material was naive CD4+ T cells from blood. This clonotype originated in a woman aged 18 to 35 with type 1 diabetes. The CDR3, as DNA: TGTGCCAGCAGACAGAGCCTAGCGAACTACAATGAGCAGTTCTTC. It is translated as CASRQSLANYNEQFF.